The 22 T cell receptor beta chains in this list originate from one sample, sequenced in a study of early T cells in non-severe SARS-CoV-2 infection. Via MiXCR, TCRdb re-called the 5' RACE reads, giving one row per CDR3 protein. Seen here are 70,000 to 90,000 distinct CDR3 sequences, more than 9% observed once, and the top ten hold over 7.5%. The sample here was whole blood, taken at baseline. These receptors came from an adult who was a healthcare worker with PCR-confirmed SARS-CoV-2 infection or an uninfected control (not recorded which).

The chain carries TRBV6-1 and TRBJ1-3; D may be TRBD1 (6 bases). In germline, CDR1 is MNHNS, CDR2 SASEGT. This CDR3 is built from 16 residues. Deletions cut 0 bases from V and 4 bases from J, with 13 bases between. CDR3 sequence reads: CASSEALGQSGNTIYF. The CDR3 DNA reads as TGTGCCAGCAGTGAAGCGCTCGGACAGTCAGGAAACACCATATATTTT.

The J gene is TRBJ1-1, the V gene TRBV6-6, with 8 bases aligning to TRBD1. The CDR3 runs to 15 residues. CDR1 MNHNY and CDR2 SVGAGI come from the germline V gene (reference sequence). V was clipped by 5 bases and J by 6 bases; unmatched bases: 11. The CDR3, as DNA: TGTGCCAGCAGTGACCCTACGAGACAGGGGCCTGAAGCTTTCTTT. Protein sequence: CASSDPTRQGPEAFF.

This clonotype was observed many times. In nucleotides, the CDR3 is TGTGCCAGCAGCCAAGGCGGCGGGACCTACGAGCAGTACTTC. As protein: CASSQGGGTYEQYF. The chain has TRBV4-2 and TRBJ2-7; perhaps TRBD2 as D (6 bases). This CDR3 region has 14 residues. The ends were cut back, 1 base at V and 2 bases at J, with 9 bases in the middle. The germline CDR1 and CDR2 sequences are LGHNA and YNFKEQ.

The rearrangement links TRBV5-5 to TRBJ1-5; no reliable D call. Germline V gene lookup returns CDR1 SGHKS and CDR2 YYEKEE (reference sequence). Trimming cost V 2 bases and J 6 bases, with 6 bases left between them. The CDR3 loop spans 12 amino acids. The CDR3: CASSFPGQPQHF. The CDR3 region has the DNA TGTGCCAGCAGCTTCCCGGGTCAGCCCCAGCATTTT.

This clonotype was seen only a few times. The genes are TRBV11-2 and TRBJ2-7; 8 positions match TRBD2. V gave up 6 bases and J gave up 4 bases; unmatched junction bases: 8. Germline V CDR1 and CDR2: SGHAT, FQNNGV. This CDR3 contains 14 residues. The CDR3 region is CASRSTGTSYEQYF. The CDR3 nucleotides are TGTGCCAGCAGATCCACCGGGACTAGTTACGAGCAGTACTTC.

This clonotype was observed a few times. The rearrangement links TRBV18 to TRBJ1-6; D ambiguous. The CDR3 runs to 13 residues. Looked up from germline, CDR1 is KGHSH and CDR2 is LQKENI. Trimming left V 2 bases short and J 11 bases short, with 10 bases between. CDR3 coding DNA: TGTGCCAGCTCACCAATGGTTCAGGCACCCCTCCACTTT. It specifies CASSPMVQAPLHF.

At least ten counts were recorded for this clonotype. CDR3 bases: TGTGCCAGTAGCAAGACTAGCCCCGCTCGGGAAGGTGAGCAGTTCTTC. This encodes CASSKTSPAREGEQFF. This chain connects TRBV19 to TRBJ2-1; 7 nucleotides match TRBD2. The CDR3 sequence is 16 residues long. Losses at the gene ends were 6 bases for V and 9 bases for J; bases not matched to a gene: 17. CDR1 is LNHDA, CDR2 SQIVND, per germline (reference sequence).

This clonotype has a handful of counts. This chain uses TRBV19 with TRBJ1-2, with D perhaps TRBD1 (5 bases). Looked up from germline, CDR1 is LNHDA and CDR2 is SQIVND (reference sequence). V dropped 5 bases and J dropped 3 bases, with 16 bases sitting between them. This CDR3 region has 15 residues. CDR3 sequence reads: CASSAGPTGDYGYTF. CDR3 nucleotides: TGTGCCAGTAGTGCGGGACCTACGGGGGACTATGGCTACACCTTC.

This chain links TRBV2 with TRBJ2-3; weak D call: TRBD2 (5 bases). The CDR3 extends over 13 amino acids. CDR1 and CDR2 (germline): SNHLY, FYNNEI. V lost 7 bases, J lost 8 bases, and 16 bases lay in between. Here the CDR3 DNA reads TGTGCCAGCACAGAGGGCCCTCAGCCTACGCAGTATTTT. This codes for CASTEGPQPTQYF.

The chain uses TRBV4-1 and TRBJ2-7; 8 bases agree with TRBD1. CDR1 MGHRA and CDR2 YSYEKL come from the germline V gene. The CDR3 spans 15 residues. V lost 1 base to trimming and J lost 5 bases; unmatched junction nucleotides: 7. CDR3 in DNA: TGCGCCAGCAGCCAAGTACAGGGGGAGTTCAACGAGCAGTACTTC. It yields the protein CASSQVQGEFNEQYF.

This chain uses TRBV14 with TRBJ1-1; D gene ambiguous. V shed 2 bases and J shed 4 bases, with 14 bases lying between them. Germline V CDR1 and CDR2: SGHDN, FVKESK. The CDR3 runs to 15 residues. CDR3 in DNA: TGTGCCAGCAGCCAATATCTCAACTACGGCACTGAAGCTTTCTTT. Amino acid sequence: CASSQYLNYGTEAFF.

This clonotype has only a few counts. For the CDR3, the DNA is TGTGCCAGCACCATTGCTCCCTCTGTGGCGGGAGGAGGGGAGGAAGAGACCCAGTACTTC. The encoded protein is CASTIAPSVAGGGEEETQYF. This chain uses TRBV7-6 with TRBJ2-5; 8 positions agree with TRBD2. Trimming removed 7 bases from V and 3 bases from J; junction bases left unmatched: 25. The CDR3 runs to 20 residues. The germline gives CDR1 SGHVS, CDR2 FNYEAQ.

J is TRBJ2-1 and V is TRBV12-3 or TRBV12-4, with 7 positions matching TRBD1. The CDR3 covers 14 residues. With 4 bases clipped from V and 4 bases from J, the junction kept 4 bases outside the gene matches. The CDR3 coding sequence is TGTGCCAGCAGTTGGGGACAGCAGTACAATGAGCAGTTCTTC. Protein: CASSWGQQYNEQFF.

This clonotype has a count of ten or more. V gene TRBV5-7 combines with J gene TRBJ1-1, with D uncertain. TRBV5-7 is assigned to the ORF class and has an uncertain function. The CDR3 extends over 16 amino acids. Between the trimmed V and J ends, which lost 2 bases and 1 base, there was a span of 15 bases. CDR3 DNA: TGTGCCAGCAGCTTTGCCGTTAAGGGAGAGAACACTGAAGCTTTCTTT. Protein: CASSFAVKGENTEAFF.

This clonotype was counted at least ten times. The V gene is TRBV18, the J gene TRBJ1-1; D unclear. The CDR3 runs to 12 residues. CDR1 is KGHSH and CDR2 is LQKENI in the germline V gene. Trimming removed 3 bases from V and 8 bases from J, with 10 bases in between. This CDR3 reads CASSPQSREAFF. The DNA for the CDR3 is TGTGCCAGCTCACCCCAGAGCAGGGAAGCTTTCTTT.

This clonotype was detected only a few times. V and J are TRBV7-8 and TRBJ1-1; 12 nucleotides align to TRBD1. In germline, CDR1 is SGHVS, CDR2 FQNEAQ. J gave up 7 bases and V 3 bases, and 6 bases lay outside the gene matches. The CDR3 is 15 residues long. This CDR3 reads CASSFAGTGGHEAFF. DNA of the CDR3: TGTGCCAGCAGCTTCGCCGGGACAGGGGGCCATGAAGCTTTCTTT.

This clonotype turned up a few times. This rearrangement joins TRBV20-1 to TRBJ2-1; possible D gene TRBD1, 5 bases. This CDR3 region has 13 residues. Germline CDR1 reads DFQATT; CDR2 reads SNEGSKA (reference sequence). Trimming cost V 0 bases and J 5 bases, with 8 bases left between them. The CDR3, as DNA: TGCAGTGCTAGAGATTCAGGGCACAATGAGCAGTTCTTC. Translation: CSARDSGHNEQFF.

This clonotype was observed a handful of times. The chain recombines TRBV6-6 with TRBJ2-7; 7 bases fit TRBD2. V dropped 2 bases and J dropped 9; count of bases not matched to a gene: 7. Germline V gives CDR1 MNHNY, CDR2 SVGAGI (reference sequence). The CDR3 runs 13 residues. In DNA, the CDR3 is TGTGCCAGCAGTTACCGGCGGGAGACGGTGCAGTACTTC. Encoded protein: CASSYRRETVQYF.

J is TRBJ1-2 and V is TRBV3-1, with 7 bases fitting TRBD1. This CDR3 comprises 11 residues. Germline loops: CDR1 LGHDT, CDR2 YNNKEL (reference sequence). The V and J ends lost 6 bases and 6 bases, in that order; junction bases with no gene match: 1. Written as DNA, the CDR3 is TGTGCCAGCAGAGACAGGGATGGCTACACCTTC. Residues: CASRDRDGYTF.

The chain joins TRBV2 to TRBJ2-5; tentatively, D is TRBD1 (6 bases). With 5 bases removed from V and 4 bases from J, the gap between germline ends came to 8 bases. CDR3 size: 12 residues. Germline V lookup: CDR1 SNHLY, CDR2 FYNNEI. CDR3 nucleotides: TGTGCCAGCAGTCAGGGGAGAGAGACCCAGTACTTC. Its protein product is CASSQGRETQYF.

At least ten counts were recorded for this clonotype. The rearrangement links TRBV20-1 to TRBJ2-7; 8 nucleotides align to TRBD1. The CDR3 has 14 residues. The V gene's germline CDR1 is DFQATT and CDR2 SNEGSKA (reference sequence). With 1 base clipped from V and 3 bases from J, the junction kept 5 bases outside the gene matches. CDR3 residues: CSARGQGALYEQYF. The CDR3 bases are TGCAGTGCTAGAGGGCAGGGGGCGCTCTACGAGCAGTACTTC.

The CDR3 nucleotides read TGTGCCAGCAGTTTAATGGGAGGGGATGAGCAGTTCTTC. This translates into CASSLMGGDEQFF. The V gene is TRBV12-3 or TRBV12-4, the J gene TRBJ2-1, with 7 nucleotides matching TRBD2. V was clipped by 2 bases and J by 8 bases; unmatched bases: 3. This CDR3 is built from 13 residues.